The 27 T cell receptor beta chains below come from one sample, sequenced in a study of neurological immune-mediated disorders. TCRdb used MiXCR to reprocess the 5' RACE reads, holding one entry per CDR3 protein. This repertoire shows about 57,000 distinct CDR3 sequences, 10% to 15% found once; its top ten account for about 10%. Sequencing was performed on PBMCs. These receptors all stem from a woman aged 55 to 70 with HTLV-1-associated myelopathy (HAM/TSP).

This clonotype was observed at least ten times. V gene TRBV5-1 combines with J gene TRBJ2-1; 7 bases fit TRBD2. The germline V gene has CDR1 SGHRS and CDR2 YFSETQ. The CDR3 consists of 15 residues. V dropped 4 bases and J dropped 2; count of bases not matched to a gene: 6. CDR3 loop: CASSLAGDTYNEQFF. In nucleotides, the CDR3 is TGCGCCAGCAGCCTGGCGGGAGATACCTACAATGAGCAGTTCTTC.

This clonotype was seen ten or more times. The chain carries TRBV5-1 and TRBJ2-5; D is perhaps TRBD2 (6 bases). The germline V and J ends were trimmed by 0 bases and 2 bases, with 11 bases remaining between them. Germline lookup yields CDR1 SGHRS and CDR2 YFSETQ. This CDR3 contains 15 residues. This CDR3 reads CASSLGAGLQETQYF. CDR3 nucleotides: TGCGCCAGCAGCTTGGGGGCAGGACTACAAGAGACCCAGTACTTC.

The table lists this clonotype with many counts. V gene TRBV27 combines with J gene TRBJ2-7; 7 nucleotides agree with TRBD1. Germline CDR1 and CDR2: MNHEY and SMNVEV (reference sequence). This CDR3 spans 18 amino acids. V trimming: 5 bases; J trimming: 4 bases; junction bases outside the gene matches: 20. For the CDR3, the DNA is TGTGCCAGCAGTCCGCAAACTGTTCTGCGACAGGGTCCTTACGAGCAGTACTTC. Translating gives CASSPQTVLRQGPYEQYF.

There are many counts of this clonotype. The rearrangement joins TRBV12-3 or TRBV12-4 to TRBJ2-3, with TRBD2 matching 7 bases. With V trimmed by 8 bases and J by 0 bases, 2 bases remained unmatched. The CDR3 spans 13 residues. CDR3 coding DNA: TGTGCCAGCGAAGCGGGAAGCACAGATACGCAGTATTTT. This encodes CASEAGSTDTQYF.

At least ten counts were recorded for this clonotype. This rearrangement joins TRBV2 to TRBJ2-7; TRBD1 might be the D (6 bases). There are 12 residues in the CDR3. Trimming cost V 7 bases and J 8 bases, with 15 bases left between them. From germline, CDR1 is SNHLY and CDR2 FYNNEI. The CDR3 here is CASTTGLRKQYF. The CDR3 nucleotides are TGTGCCAGCACGACAGGCCTCCGGAAGCAGTACTTC.

This clonotype has a handful of counts. The chain uses TRBV7-9 and TRBJ2-1; 7 bases line up with TRBD2. V trimming: 1 base; J trimming: 7 bases; junction bases outside the gene matches: 1. Germline V CDR1 and CDR2: SEHNR, FQNEAQ (reference sequence). This CDR3 region has 13 residues. This CDR3 is CASSLGGGNEQFF. The CDR3 DNA follows: TGTGCCAGCAGCTTAGGGGGGGGGAATGAGCAGTTCTTC.

This clonotype showed up many times. The gene calls are TRBV5-1 and TRBJ1-1; D is unclear. The germline CDR1 and CDR2 sequences are SGHRS and YFSETQ. Trimming took 4 bases from V and 0 from J, leaving 10 bases between them. The length of the CDR3 is 14 residues. The CDR3 region has the DNA TGCGCCAGCAGCGCACTAGACCTGAACACTGAAGCTTTCTTT. As protein: CASSALDLNTEAFF. The variable domain in full, with the rest retrieved from reference TRBV5-1 and TRBJ1-1, is KAGVTQTPRYLIKTRGQQVTLSCSPISGHRSVSWYQQTPGQGLQFLFEYFSETQRNKGNFPGRFSGRQFSNSRSEMNVSTLELGDSALYLCASSALDLNTEAFFGQGTRLTVV.

This clonotype was counted many times. J is TRBJ2-5 and V is TRBV28; D is possibly TRBD2 (5 bases). The CDR3 is 14 residues long. Trimming pared 4 bases from V and 5 bases from J, leaving 14 bases between. Germline V CDR1 and CDR2: MDHEN, SYDVKM. CDR3 sequence: CASSSGGWRETQYF. The CDR3 coding sequence is TGTGCCAGCAGTTCGGGCGGATGGAGGGAGACCCAGTACTTC.

This clonotype has at least ten counts. The chain carries TRBV14 and TRBJ2-1; D is unresolved. The V end lost 0 bases, the J end lost 2 bases, and 11 bases lay between the germline ends. This CDR3 comprises 16 residues. CDR1 is SGHDN and CDR2 is FVKESK in the germline V gene. The CDR3 region has the DNA TGTGCCAGCAGCCAAGAGTCCGCGGAGCCCTACAATGAGCAGTTCTTC. It encodes CASSQESAEPYNEQFF.

This clonotype was counted many times. The rearrangement joins TRBV7-9 to TRBJ2-7; TRBD2 matches at 9 bases. The CDR3 has 14 amino acids. The germline V gene encodes CDR1 SEHNR and CDR2 FQNEAQ (reference sequence). The ends lost 1 base at V and 5 bases at J; junction bases unmatched: 3. The CDR3 reads CASSLVRTSDEQYF. As DNA, the CDR3 is TGTGCCAGCAGCTTAGTTAGGACTAGCGACGAGCAGTACTTC.

This clonotype was seen many times. This chain links TRBV7-3 with TRBJ2-7; perhaps D is TRBD1 or TRBD2 (6 bases each). V was pared by 5 bases and J by 7 bases, with 15 bases between. Germline CDR1 SGHTA, CDR2 FQGTGA. The CDR3 runs to 13 residues. CDR3 loop: CASSPWGAGEQYF. Written as DNA, the CDR3 is TGTGCCAGCAGCCCTTGGGGGGCGGGGGAGCAGTACTTC.

This clonotype was found many times. The chain uses TRBV28 and TRBJ2-2; 9 bases are shared with TRBD2. J gave up 6 bases and V 5 bases, and 10 bases lay outside the gene matches. Germline CDR1 is MDHEN and CDR2 is SYDVKM. The CDR3 sequence is 16 residues long. The CDR3 coding sequence is TGTGCCAGCAGTCCCACAGCGGGAGGTGGGCCCGGGGAGCTGTTTTTT. It is translated as CASSPTAGGGPGELFF.

This clonotype was counted at least ten times. This chain uses TRBV7-2 with TRBJ2-7; maybe TRBD1 (6 bases). The V end was cut by 1 base, the J end by 6 bases, with 13 bases between. This CDR3 has 14 residues. Germline lookup yields CDR1 SGHTA and CDR2 FQGNSA. CDR3 DNA sequence: TGTGCCAGCAGCTTAGTCGGTACGACAGGCGAGCAGTACTTC. Translation: CASSLVGTTGEQYF. Using reference TRBV7-2 and TRBJ2-7 for the parts outside the CDR3, the full variable domain is GAGVSQSPSNKVTEKGKDVELRCDPISGHTALYWYRQSLGQGLEFLIYFQGNSAPDKSGLPSDRFSAERTGGSVSTLTIQRTQQEDSAVYLCASSLVGTTGEQYFGPGTRLTVT.

The chain links TRBV20-1 to TRBJ1-3; D gene ambiguous. CDR1 is DFQATT, CDR2 SNEGSKA, per germline (reference sequence). V dropped 0 bases and J dropped 4 bases, with 10 bases sitting between them. The CDR3 is made up of 14 amino acids. The CDR3: CSARDGEKGNTIYF. CDR3 bases: TGCAGTGCTAGAGATGGAGAGAAAGGAAACACCATATATTTT.

This clonotype has just one count. A read error may explain this, as a much larger clone is one base away. This chain connects TRBV27 to TRBJ2-1; D uncertain. CDR3 size: 13 residues. The germline gives CDR1 MNHEY, CDR2 SMNVEV (reference sequence). The V and J ends lost 8 bases and 4 bases respectively, with 12 bases between them. The CDR3 DNA sequence: TGTGCCAGCGGAAAAAGCCCTTACAATGAGCAGTTCTTC. Translation: CASGKSPYNEQFF.

This clonotype was counted many times. The chain employs TRBV11-2 and TRBJ2-7, with D perhaps TRBD1 (5 bases). The V gene lost 5 bases and the J gene lost 7 bases, with 12 bases spanning the gap. This CDR3 has 12 amino acids. The germline CDR1 and CDR2 sequences are SGHAT and FQNNGV. CDR3 loop: CASSLPQGEQYF. The CDR3 DNA follows: TGTGCCAGCAGCCTCCCCCAGGGTGAGCAGTACTTC.

This clonotype has only a few counts. CDR3 nucleotide sequence: TGTGCCAGCAGTTTAAAACCTAGGGGGGAGCTGTTTTTT. Translating it yields CASSLKPRGELFF. The chain employs TRBV12-3 or TRBV12-4 and TRBJ2-2; D unresolved. V shed 2 bases and J shed 8 bases, with 9 bases lying between them. The length of the CDR3 is 13 residues.

The rearrangement uses TRBV12-3 or TRBV12-4 and TRBJ2-7; the match to TRBD1 covers 7 bases. This CDR3 region has 14 residues. J gave up 4 bases and V 6 bases, and 9 bases lay outside the gene matches. DNA for the CDR3: TGTGCCAGCAGCCCGACAGGGCGAGGTTACGAGCAGTACTTC. Its translation: CASSPTGRGYEQYF.

This clonotype was counted at least ten times. The CDR3 DNA is TGCAGTGCTAGTCCGAGGGACAGGGGTCGGGGCGAGCAGTACTTC. It is translated as CSASPRDRGRGEQYF. This sequence joins TRBV20-1 and TRBJ2-7, with 10 bases that match TRBD1. From germline, CDR1 is DFQATT and CDR2 SNEGSKA (reference sequence). This CDR3 spans 15 amino acids. The ends lost 3 bases at V and 6 bases at J; junction bases unmatched: 11.

This clonotype was picked up many times. The CDR3 is CASSLARLRDEQFF. The CDR3 coding sequence is TGTGCCAGCAGTCTAGCGCGTCTAAGGGATGAGCAGTTCTTC. The rearrangement links TRBV6-5 to TRBJ2-1; the D gene is possibly TRBD2 (6 bases). The germline V and J ends were trimmed by 5 bases and 8 bases, with 16 bases remaining between them. The germline gives CDR1 MNHEY, CDR2 SVGAGI. The length of the CDR3 is 14 residues.

The V and J genes are TRBV7-3 and TRBJ2-1; weak D call: TRBD2 (5 bases). This CDR3 has 11 residues. CDR1 SGHTA and CDR2 FQGTGA come from the germline V gene. V lost 8 bases, J lost 7 bases, and 9 bases lay in between. The CDR3 DNA is TGTGCCAGCCCAAGCGGTAATGAGCAGTTCTTC. Its protein product is CASPSGNEQFF.

This clonotype was seen only a few times. The chain joins TRBV7-8 to TRBJ2-5, with D possibly called TRBD1 or TRBD2 (5 bases each). Germline CDR1 and CDR2: SGHVS and FQNEAQ. Deletions cut 2 bases from V and 4 bases from J, with 11 bases between. CDR3 length: 14 amino acids. The CDR3 nucleotides read TGTGCCAGCAGCTTACTTACGGGGCGAGAGACCCAGTACTTC. Translated, it gives CASSLLTGRETQYF.

The chain uses TRBV20-1 and TRBJ2-2; 7 bases are a match to TRBD2. V lost 2 bases, J lost 6 bases, and 6 bases stayed unmatched. The CDR3 runs 14 residues. Germline CDR1 reads DFQATT; CDR2 reads SNEGSKA (reference sequence). As DNA, the CDR3 is TGCAGTGCTAGACGGGCGGGAGTATCCGGGGAGCTGTTTTTT. Translation: CSARRAGVSGELFF.

This clonotype has a count of ten or more. The chain combines TRBV20-1 with TRBJ1-1; tentative D call: TRBD1 (6 bases). The CDR3 runs 14 residues. Trimming removed 0 bases at V and 5 bases at J, with 13 bases between. CDR1 and CDR2 (germline): DFQATT, SNEGSKA (reference sequence). The CDR3 loop is CSARDRGRGTEAFF. The CDR3 bases are TGCAGTGCTAGAGATAGGGGGAGAGGAACTGAAGCTTTCTTT.

This clonotype was detected ten times or more. The chain recombines TRBV24-1 with TRBJ2-1; 9 bases match TRBD2. Germline-derived CDR1 and CDR2 are KGHDR and SFDVKD. This CDR3 contains 17 residues. Trimming took 2 bases from V and 9 from J; bases not matched to a gene: 13. The CDR3: CATSDSLGSGSQGEQFF. The CDR3 DNA sequence: TGTGCCACCAGTGATTCCCTGGGTAGCGGGAGCCAGGGTGAGCAGTTCTTC.

The chain recombines TRBV5-1 with TRBJ2-3; no reliable D call. V was clipped by 0 bases and J by 8 bases, with 16 bases between them. Germline V gene data show CDR1 as SGHRS and CDR2 as YFSETQ. This CDR3 region has 15 residues. CDR3 residues: CASSLGGSFTTTQYF. The CDR3 nucleotides read TGCGCCAGCAGCTTGGGGGGATCATTCACAACTACGCAGTATTTT.

This clonotype was picked up many times. The J gene is TRBJ2-1, the V gene TRBV12-3 or TRBV12-4; 8 bases map to TRBD1. This CDR3 comprises 14 residues. After removal of 6 bases from V and 6 bases from J, the junction contained 7 bases not matched to a gene. The CDR3 reads CASSWTGLFNEQFF. The CDR3 bases are TGTGCCAGCAGCTGGACAGGGCTGTTCAATGAGCAGTTCTTC.